This is a list of T cell receptor beta chains from one sample in a study. One entry per CDR3 protein results from TCRdb running MiXCR on the 5' RACE reads. The sample carries about 50,000 distinct CDR3 sequences, around 28% recorded once. The sample comprised naive CD4+ T cells sorted from blood. These receptors came from a female donor with breast cancer. Both conserved end residues are part of each CDR3. Each record gives: J gene, D gene, V gene, clone size, CDR3 DNA, CDR3 protein. The D gene is left open where the match is weak. The listing skips clone size in some rows; elsewhere it reads once, few, many or a size class.

TRBJ1-5,TRBD1,TRBV29-1,-,TGCAGCGTTCAACAGGGGGTAGAGCCCCAGCATTTT,CSVQQGVEPQHF
TRBJ2-7,-,TRBV11-2,-,TGTGCCAGCAGCTTAAGGAGGCACACACTGGGGAACGAGCGGTACTTC,CASSLRRHTLGNERYF
TRBJ2-1,-,TRBV7-3,few,TGTGCCAGCAGCTTAATTCCAGGTTCTAGGAATGAGCAGTTCTTC,CASSLIPGSRNEQFF
TRBJ1-6,-,TRBV20-1,-,TGCAGTGCTAGAAAGGGGAGGGGTTCTTTCGGGAATTCACCCCTCCACTTT,CSARKGRGSFGNSPLHF
TRBJ2-5,-,TRBV12-3/TRBV12-4,-,TGTGCCAGCAGCCCCGAGGGGCACCAAGAGACCCAGTACTTC,CASSPEGHQETQYF
TRBJ1-1,-,TRBV3-1,few,TGTGCCAGCAGCCTCTTACAGTCTAACACTGAAGCTTTCTTT,CASSLLQSNTEAFF
TRBJ2-1,-,TRBV30,-,TGTGCCTGGAGCCCAGGGCGAGGCTACAATGAGCAGCTCTTC,CAWSPGRGYNEQLF
TRBJ2-7,-,TRBV7-9,few,TGTGCCAGCAGCCTATTAGCGGAAAGCTACGAGCAGTACTTC,CASSLLAESYEQYF
TRBJ2-5,-,TRBV28,-,TGTGCCAGCAGTCAGGGAGCGGGAGAGACCCAGTACTTC,CASSQGAGETQYF
TRBJ1-4,-,TRBV6-1,-,TGTGCCAGCAGGACGGGACAAAGTAATGAAAAACTGTTTTTT,CASRTGQSNEKLFF
TRBJ1-2,-,TRBV30,once,TGTGCCTGGGACCGAACTAACTATGGCTACACCTTC,CAWDRTNYGYTF
TRBJ2-1,-,TRBV19,-,TGTGCCAGTAGTCCCCAGTTCAATGGGCAGTTCTTC,CASSPQFNGQFF
TRBJ2-2,-,TRBV5-1,few,TGCGCCAGCAGCTTGGGGGACCCACTCACCGGGGAGCTGTTTTTT,CASSLGDPLTGELFF
TRBJ2-3,-,TRBV5-1,few,TGCGCCAGCAGCTTGAGTTACGGGGGAGATACGCAGTATTTT,CASSLSYGGDTQYF
TRBJ1-4,-,TRBV5-1,-,TGCGCCAGCAGCTTGCGGGGAAGAAATGAAAAACTGTCTTTT,CASSLRGRNEKLSF
TRBJ1-5,-,TRBV2,few,TGTGCCAGCAGTGGGCAGCTCAATCAGCCCCAGCATTTT,CASSGQLNQPQHF
TRBJ2-1,TRBD2,TRBV12-3/TRBV12-4,-,TGTGCCAGCAGTTTAGGGACTAGAGGCAATGAGCAGTTCTTC,CASSLGTRGNEQFF
TRBJ2-4,-,TRBV6-5,-,TGTGCCAGCACCCCAGGGCGGAAGGGACCAATTCAGTACTTC,CASTPGRKGPIQYF
TRBJ2-2,-,TRBV3-1,few,TGTGCCAGCAGCCAAGAAGTGGTCACCGGGGAGCTGTTTTTT,CASSQEVVTGELFF
TRBJ2-1,-,TRBV11-3,once,TGTGCCAGCAGTACGGGACCGAATTACAATGAGCAGTTCTTC,CASSTGPNYNEQFF
TRBJ2-7,-,TRBV6-1,-,TGTGCCAGCAGTGAGGAACCCAGATTGAACTACTACGAGCAGTACTTC,CASSEEPRLNYYEQYF
TRBJ2-7,-,TRBV6-2/TRBV6-3,-,TGTGCCAGCAGTTGGGGACAAGGACGCCTGTCCTACGAGCAGTACTTC,CASSWGQGRLSYEQYF
TRBJ2-7,TRBD2,TRBV12-3/TRBV12-4,-,TGTGCCAGCAGTCTCAATAGCGGGGGGGGCTACGAGCAGTACTTC,CASSLNSGGGYEQYF
TRBJ2-1,TRBD2,TRBV6-1,many,TGTGCCAGCAGAGTTCTAGCGGGAGAGAGGTACAATGAGCAGTTCTTC,CASRVLAGERYNEQFF
TRBJ1-4,-,TRBV5-1,-,TGCGCCAGTCAACAGGCTGCAACTAATGAAAAACTGTTTTTT,CASQQAATNEKLFF